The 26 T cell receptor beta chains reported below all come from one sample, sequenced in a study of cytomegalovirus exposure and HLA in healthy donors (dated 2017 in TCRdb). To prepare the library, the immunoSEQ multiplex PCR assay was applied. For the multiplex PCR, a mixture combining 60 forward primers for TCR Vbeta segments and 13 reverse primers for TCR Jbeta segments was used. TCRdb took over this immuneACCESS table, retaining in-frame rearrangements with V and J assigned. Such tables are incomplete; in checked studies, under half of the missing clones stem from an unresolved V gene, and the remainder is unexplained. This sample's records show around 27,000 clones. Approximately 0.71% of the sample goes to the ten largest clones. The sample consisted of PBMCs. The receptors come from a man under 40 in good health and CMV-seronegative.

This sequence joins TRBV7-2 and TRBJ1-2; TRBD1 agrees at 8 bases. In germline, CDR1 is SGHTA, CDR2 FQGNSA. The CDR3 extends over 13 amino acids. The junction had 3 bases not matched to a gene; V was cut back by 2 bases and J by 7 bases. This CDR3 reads CASSLKTGGGYTF. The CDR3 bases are TGTGCCAGCAGCTTAAAAACAGGGGGTGGCTACACCTTC.

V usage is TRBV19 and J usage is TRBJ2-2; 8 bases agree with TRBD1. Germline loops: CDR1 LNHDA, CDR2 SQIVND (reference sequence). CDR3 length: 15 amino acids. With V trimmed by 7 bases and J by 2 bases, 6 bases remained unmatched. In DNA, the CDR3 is TGTGCCAGTACGAGGACAGGGACAAACACCGGGGAGCTGTTTTTT. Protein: CASTRTGTNTGELFF.

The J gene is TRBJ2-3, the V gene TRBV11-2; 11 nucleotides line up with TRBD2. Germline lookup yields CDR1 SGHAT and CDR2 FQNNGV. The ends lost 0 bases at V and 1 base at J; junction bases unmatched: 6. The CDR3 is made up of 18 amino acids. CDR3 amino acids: CASSLDWASGRRTDTQYF. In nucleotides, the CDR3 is TGTGCCAGCAGCTTAGATTGGGCTAGCGGGAGGCGCACAGATACGCAGTATTTT.

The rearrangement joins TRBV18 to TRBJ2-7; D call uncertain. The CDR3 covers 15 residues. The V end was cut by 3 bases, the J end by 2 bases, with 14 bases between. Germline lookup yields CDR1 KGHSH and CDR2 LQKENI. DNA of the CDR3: TGTGCCAGCTCACCTGCTGGGCAGAGAGCCTACGAGCAGTACTTC. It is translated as CASSPAGQRAYEQYF.

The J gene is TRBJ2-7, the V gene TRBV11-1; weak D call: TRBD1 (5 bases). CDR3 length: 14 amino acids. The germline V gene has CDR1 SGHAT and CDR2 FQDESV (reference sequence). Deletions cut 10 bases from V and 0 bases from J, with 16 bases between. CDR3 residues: CATSPQTASYEQYF. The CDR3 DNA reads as TGTGCCACCTCGCCCCAGACAGCCTCCTACGAGCAGTACTTC.

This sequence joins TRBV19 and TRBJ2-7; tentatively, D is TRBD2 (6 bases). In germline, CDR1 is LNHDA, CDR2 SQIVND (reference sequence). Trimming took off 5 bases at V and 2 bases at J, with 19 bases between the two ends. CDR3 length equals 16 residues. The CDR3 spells CASSPRGEAGPYEQYF. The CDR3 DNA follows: TGTGCCAGTAGTCCCCGGGGAGAGGCGGGACCCTACGAGCAGTACTTC.

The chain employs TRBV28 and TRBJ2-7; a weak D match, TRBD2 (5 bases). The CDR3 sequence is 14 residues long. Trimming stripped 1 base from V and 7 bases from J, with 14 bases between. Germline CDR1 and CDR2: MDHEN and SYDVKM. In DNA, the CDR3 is TGTGCCAGCAGTTTATCTGGAGCACCGGGGGAGCAGTACTTC. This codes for CASSLSGAPGEQYF.

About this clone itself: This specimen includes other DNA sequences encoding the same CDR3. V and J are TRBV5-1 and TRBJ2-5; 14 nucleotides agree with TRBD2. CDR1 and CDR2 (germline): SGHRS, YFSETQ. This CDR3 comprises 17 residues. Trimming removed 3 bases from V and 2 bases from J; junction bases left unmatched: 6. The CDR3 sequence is CASSSYGLAGGQETQYF. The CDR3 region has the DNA TGCGCCAGCAGCTCCTACGGACTAGCGGGAGGACAAGAGACCCAGTACTTC.

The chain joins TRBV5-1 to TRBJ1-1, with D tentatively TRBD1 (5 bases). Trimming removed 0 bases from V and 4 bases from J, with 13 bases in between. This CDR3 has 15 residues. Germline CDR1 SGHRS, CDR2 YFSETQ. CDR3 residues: CASSLGGGRGTEAFF. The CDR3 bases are TGCGCCAGCAGCTTGGGTGGGGGGAGAGGCACTGAAGCTTTCTTT.

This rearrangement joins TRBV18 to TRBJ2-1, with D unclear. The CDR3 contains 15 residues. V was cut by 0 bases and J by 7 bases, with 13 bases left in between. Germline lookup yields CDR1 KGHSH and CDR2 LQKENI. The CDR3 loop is CASSPPLMAWNEQFF. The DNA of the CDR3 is TGTGCCAGCTCACCACCGTTAATGGCATGGAATGAGCAGTTCTTC. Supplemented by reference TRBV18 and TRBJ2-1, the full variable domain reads NAGVMQNPRHLVRRRGQEARLRCSPMKGHSHVYWYRQLPEEGLKFMVYLQKENIIDESGMPKERFSAEFPKEGPSILRIQQVVRGDSAAYFCASSPPLMAWNEQFFGPGTRLTVL.

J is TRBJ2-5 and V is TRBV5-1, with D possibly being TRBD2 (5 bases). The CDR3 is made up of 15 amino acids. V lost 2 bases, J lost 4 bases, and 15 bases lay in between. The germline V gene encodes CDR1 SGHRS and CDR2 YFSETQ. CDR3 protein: CASSFGAARAETQYF. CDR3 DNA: TGCGCCAGCAGCTTTGGTGCTGCGCGGGCAGAGACCCAGTACTTC.

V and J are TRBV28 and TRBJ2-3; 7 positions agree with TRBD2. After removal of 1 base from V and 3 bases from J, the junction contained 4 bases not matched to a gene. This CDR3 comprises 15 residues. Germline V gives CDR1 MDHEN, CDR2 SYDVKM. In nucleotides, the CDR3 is TGTGCCAGCAGTTTATTTCCGGGAGGTACAGATACGCAGTATTTT. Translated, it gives CASSLFPGGTDTQYF.

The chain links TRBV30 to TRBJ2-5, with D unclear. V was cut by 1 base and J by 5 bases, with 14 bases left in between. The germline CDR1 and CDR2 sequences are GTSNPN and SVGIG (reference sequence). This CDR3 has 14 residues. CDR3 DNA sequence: TGTGCCTGGAGTGAGAGCGTGCGGTTGGAGACCCAGTACTTC. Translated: CAWSESVRLETQYF.

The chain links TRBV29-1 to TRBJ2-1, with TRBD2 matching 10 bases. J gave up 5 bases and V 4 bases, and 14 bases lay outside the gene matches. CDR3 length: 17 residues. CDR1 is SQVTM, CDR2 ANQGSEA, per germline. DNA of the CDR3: TGCAGCGTTGCAAGGACTAGCGGTTCCCTGTCCGACAATGAGCAGTTCTTC. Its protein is CSVARTSGSLSDNEQFF.

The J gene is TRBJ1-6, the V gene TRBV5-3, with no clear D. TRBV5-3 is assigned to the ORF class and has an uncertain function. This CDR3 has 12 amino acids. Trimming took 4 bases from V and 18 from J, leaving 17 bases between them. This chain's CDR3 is CARSETGIFSHF. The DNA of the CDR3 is TGTGCCAGAAGCGAGACCGGGATATTCTCCCACTTT.

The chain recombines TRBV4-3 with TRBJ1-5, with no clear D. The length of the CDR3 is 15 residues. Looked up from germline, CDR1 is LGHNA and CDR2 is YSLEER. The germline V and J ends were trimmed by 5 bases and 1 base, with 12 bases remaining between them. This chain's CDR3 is CASSWRGQSNQPQHF. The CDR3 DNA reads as TGCGCCAGCAGCTGGCGAGGGCAAAGCAATCAGCCCCAGCATTTT.

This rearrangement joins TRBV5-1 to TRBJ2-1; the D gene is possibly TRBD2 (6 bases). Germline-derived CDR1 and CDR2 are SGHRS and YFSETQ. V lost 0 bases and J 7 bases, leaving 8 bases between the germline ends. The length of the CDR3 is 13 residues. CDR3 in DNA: TGCGCCAGCAGCTTGGCGACTAGAAATGAGCAGTTCTTC. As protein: CASSLATRNEQFF. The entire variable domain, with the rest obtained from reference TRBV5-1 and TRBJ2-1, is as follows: KAGVTQTPRYLIKTRGQQVTLSCSPISGHRSVSWYQQTPGQGLQFLFEYFSETQRNKGNFPGRFSGRQFSNSRSEMNVSTLELGDSALYLCASSLATRNEQFFGPGTRLTVL.

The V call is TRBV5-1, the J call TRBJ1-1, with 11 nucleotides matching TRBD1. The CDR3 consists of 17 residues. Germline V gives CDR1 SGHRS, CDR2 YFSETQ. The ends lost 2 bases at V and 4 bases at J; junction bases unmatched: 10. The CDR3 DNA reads TGCGCCAGCAGCTTCGCATTTGGACAGGGGGCGCGCACTGAAGCTTTCTTT. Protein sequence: CASSFAFGQGARTEAFF.

The CDR3 sequence is CASSPGAGGWDEQFF. In nucleotides, the CDR3 is TGTGCCAGCTCACCCGGGGCAGGGGGCTGGGATGAGCAGTTCTTC. V and J are TRBV18 and TRBJ2-1; 8 positions agree with TRBD1. V trimming: 3 bases; J trimming: 8 bases; junction bases outside the gene matches: 9. Germline assignment: CDR1 KGHSH and CDR2 LQKENI. The CDR3 spans 15 residues.

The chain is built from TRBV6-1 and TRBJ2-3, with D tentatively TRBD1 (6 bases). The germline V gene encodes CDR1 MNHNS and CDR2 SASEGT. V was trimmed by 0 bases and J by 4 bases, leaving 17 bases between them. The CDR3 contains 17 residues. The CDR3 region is CASSEAIGGRGADTQYF. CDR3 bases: TGTGCCAGCAGTGAAGCAATTGGGGGCAGGGGCGCAGATACGCAGTATTTT.

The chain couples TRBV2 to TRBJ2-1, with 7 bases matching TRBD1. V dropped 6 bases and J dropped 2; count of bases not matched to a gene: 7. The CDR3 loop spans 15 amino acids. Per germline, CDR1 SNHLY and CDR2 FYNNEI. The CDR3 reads CASRQGQYTYNEQFF. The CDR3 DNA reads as TGTGCCAGCAGGCAGGGACAGTATACCTACAATGAGCAGTTCTTC. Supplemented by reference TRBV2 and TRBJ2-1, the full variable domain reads EPEVTQTPSHQVTQMGQEVILRCVPISNHLYFYWYRQILGQKVEFLVSFYNNEISEKSEIFDDQFSVERPDGSNFTLKIRSTKLEDSAMYFCASRQGQYTYNEQFFGPGTRLTVL.

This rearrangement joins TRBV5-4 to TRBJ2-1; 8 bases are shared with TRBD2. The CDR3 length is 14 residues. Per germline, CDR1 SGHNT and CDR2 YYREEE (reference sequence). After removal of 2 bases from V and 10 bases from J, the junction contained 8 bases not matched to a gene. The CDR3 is CASSFLGGGEEQFF. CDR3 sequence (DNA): TGTGCCAGCAGCTTCCTCGGGGGGGGAGAGGAGCAGTTCTTC.

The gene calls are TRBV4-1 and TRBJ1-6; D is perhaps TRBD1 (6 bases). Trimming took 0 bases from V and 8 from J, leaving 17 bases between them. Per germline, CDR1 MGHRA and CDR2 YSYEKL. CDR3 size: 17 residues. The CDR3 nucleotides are TGCGCCAGCAGCCAAGATCTTATTACAGGGCAAGATTCACCCCTCCACTTT. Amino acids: CASSQDLITGQDSPLHF.

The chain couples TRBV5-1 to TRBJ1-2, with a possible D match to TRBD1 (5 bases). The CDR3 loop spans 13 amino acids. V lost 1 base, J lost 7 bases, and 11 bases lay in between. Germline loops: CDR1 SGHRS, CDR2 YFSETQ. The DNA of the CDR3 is TGCGCCAGCAGCTTGCAGGGAAGAGTTGGCTACACCTTC. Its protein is CASSLQGRVGYTF.

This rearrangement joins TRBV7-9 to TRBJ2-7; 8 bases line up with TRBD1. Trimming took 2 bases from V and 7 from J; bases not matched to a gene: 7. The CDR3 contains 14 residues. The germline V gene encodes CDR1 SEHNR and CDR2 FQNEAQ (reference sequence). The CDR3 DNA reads TGTGCCAGCAGCTTACAGGGGGCGGCTATAGAGCAGTACTTC. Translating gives CASSLQGAAIEQYF. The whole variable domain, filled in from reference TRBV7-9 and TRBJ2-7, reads DTGVSQNPRHKITKRGQNVTFRCDPISEHNRLYWYRQTLGQGPEFLTYFQNEAQLEKSRLLSDRFSAERPKGSFSTLEIQRTEQGDSAMYLCASSLQGAAIEQYFGPGTRLTVT.

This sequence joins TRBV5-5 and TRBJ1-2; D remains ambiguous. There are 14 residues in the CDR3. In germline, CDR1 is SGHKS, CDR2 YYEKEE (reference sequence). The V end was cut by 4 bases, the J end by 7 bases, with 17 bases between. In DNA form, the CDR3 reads TGTGCCAGCAGCCTGGATGTGGCCCGAGGTGGCTACACCTTC. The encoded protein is CASSLDVARGGYTF. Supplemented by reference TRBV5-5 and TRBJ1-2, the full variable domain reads DAGVTQSPTHLIKTRGQQVTLRCSPISGHKSVSWYQQVLGQGPQFIFQYYEKEERGRGNFPDRFSARQFPNYSSELNVNALLLGDSALYLCASSLDVARGGYTFGSGTRLTVV.